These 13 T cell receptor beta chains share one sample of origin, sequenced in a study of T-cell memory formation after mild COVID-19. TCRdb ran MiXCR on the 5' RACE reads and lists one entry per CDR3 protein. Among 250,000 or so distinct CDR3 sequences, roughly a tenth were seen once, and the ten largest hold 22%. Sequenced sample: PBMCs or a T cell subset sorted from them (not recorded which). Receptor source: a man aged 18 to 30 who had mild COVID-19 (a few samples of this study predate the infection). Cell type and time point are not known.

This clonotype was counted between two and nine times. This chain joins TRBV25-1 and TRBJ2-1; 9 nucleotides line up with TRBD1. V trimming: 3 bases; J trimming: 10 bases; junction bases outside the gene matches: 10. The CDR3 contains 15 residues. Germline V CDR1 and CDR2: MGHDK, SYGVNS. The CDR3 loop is CASSDPGQGLGEQFF. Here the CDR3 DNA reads TGTGCCAGCAGTGATCCTGGACAGGGGCTCGGCGAGCAGTTCTTC.

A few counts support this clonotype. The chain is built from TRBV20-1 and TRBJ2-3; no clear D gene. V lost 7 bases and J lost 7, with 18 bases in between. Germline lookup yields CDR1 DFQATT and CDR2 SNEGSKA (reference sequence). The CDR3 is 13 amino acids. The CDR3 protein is CSVWVLKGNTQYF. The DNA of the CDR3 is TGCAGTGTGTGGGTCCTAAAGGGAAATACGCAGTATTTT.

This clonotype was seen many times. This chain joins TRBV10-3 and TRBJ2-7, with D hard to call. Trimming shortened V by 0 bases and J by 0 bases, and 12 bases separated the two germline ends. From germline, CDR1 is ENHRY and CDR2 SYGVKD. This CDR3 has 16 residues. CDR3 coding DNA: TGTGCCATCAGTGAGTCGGCGCAGGTCAGCTCCTACGAGCAGTACTTC. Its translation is CAISESAQVSSYEQYF.

The chain's CDR3 is CSARERGHQPQHF. The CDR3 DNA sequence: TGCAGTGCTAGAGAACGGGGGCATCAGCCCCAGCATTTT. The V gene is TRBV20-1, the J gene TRBJ1-5, with a possible D match to TRBD1 (6 bases). The length of the CDR3 is 13 residues. Germline V lookup: CDR1 DFQATT, CDR2 SNEGSKA (reference sequence). The V end was cut by 0 bases, the J end by 5 bases, with 8 bases between.

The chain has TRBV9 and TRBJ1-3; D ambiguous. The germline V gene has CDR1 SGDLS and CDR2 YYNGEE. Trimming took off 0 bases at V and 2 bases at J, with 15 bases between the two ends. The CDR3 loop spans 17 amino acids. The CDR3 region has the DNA TGTGCCAGCAGCGTAGTTCCCGGGTGGATGCCTGGAAACACCATATATTTT. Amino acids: CASSVVPGWMPGNTIYF. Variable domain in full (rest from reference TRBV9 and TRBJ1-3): DSGVTQTPKHLITATGQRVTLRCSPRSGDLSVYWYQQSLDQGLQFLIQYYNGEERAKGNILERFSAQQFPDLHSELNLSSLELGDSALYFCASSVVPGWMPGNTIYFGEGSWLTVV.

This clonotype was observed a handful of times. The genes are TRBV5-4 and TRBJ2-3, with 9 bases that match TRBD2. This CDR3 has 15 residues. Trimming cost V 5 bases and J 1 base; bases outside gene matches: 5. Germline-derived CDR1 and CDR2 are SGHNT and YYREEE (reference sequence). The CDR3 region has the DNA TGTGCCAGCAGTTCCTTAGCGGGGGGCACAGATACGCAGTATTTT. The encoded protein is CASSSLAGGTDTQYF.

CDR3 protein: CSARRQGGTGELFF. The CDR3 DNA is TGCAGTGCTAGAAGACAGGGAGGCACCGGGGAGCTGTTTTTT. V is TRBV20-1 and J is TRBJ2-2, with D tentatively TRBD1 (7 bases). V gave up 2 bases and J gave up 4 bases, with 11 bases separating them. The CDR3 is 14 amino acids. Germline CDR1 DFQATT, CDR2 SNEGSKA (reference sequence).

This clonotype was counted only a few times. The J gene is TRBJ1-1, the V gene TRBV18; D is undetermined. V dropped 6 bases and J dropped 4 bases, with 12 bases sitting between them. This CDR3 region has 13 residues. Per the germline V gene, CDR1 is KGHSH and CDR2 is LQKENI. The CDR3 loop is CASSSYPATEAFF. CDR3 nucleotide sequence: TGTGCCAGCTCCTCATACCCCGCCACTGAAGCTTTCTTT.

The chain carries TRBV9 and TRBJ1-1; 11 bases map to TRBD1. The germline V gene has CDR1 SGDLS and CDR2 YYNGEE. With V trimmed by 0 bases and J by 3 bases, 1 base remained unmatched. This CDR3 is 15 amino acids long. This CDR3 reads CASSVGGQGDTEAFF. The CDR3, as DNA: TGTGCCAGCAGCGTAGGGGGACAGGGGGACACTGAAGCTTTCTTT. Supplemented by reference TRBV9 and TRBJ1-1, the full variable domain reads DSGVTQTPKHLITATGQRVTLRCSPRSGDLSVYWYQQSLDQGLQFLIQYYNGEERAKGNILERFSAQQFPDLHSELNLSSLELGDSALYFCASSVGGQGDTEAFFGQGTRLTVV.

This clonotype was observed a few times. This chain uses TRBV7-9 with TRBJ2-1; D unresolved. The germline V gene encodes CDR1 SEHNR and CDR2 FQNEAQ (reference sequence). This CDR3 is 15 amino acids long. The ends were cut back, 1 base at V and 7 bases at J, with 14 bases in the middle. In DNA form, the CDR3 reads TGTGCCAGCAGCTTAGGAGCCGTCAAAGGGAATGAGCAGTTCTTC. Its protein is CASSLGAVKGNEQFF.

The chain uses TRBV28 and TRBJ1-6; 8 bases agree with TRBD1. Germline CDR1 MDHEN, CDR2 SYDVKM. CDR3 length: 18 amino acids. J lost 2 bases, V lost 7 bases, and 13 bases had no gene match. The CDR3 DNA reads TGTGCCAGCACCACGGGGGGCAGGGGGCTTGCCTATAATTCACCCCTCCACTTT. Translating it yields CASTTGGRGLAYNSPLHF.

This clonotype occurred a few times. CDR3 sequence reads: CASTQRGTSYEQYF. CDR3 nucleotides: TGTGCCAGCACCCAGAGAGGGACCTCCTACGAGCAGTACTTC. The chain uses TRBV6-5 and TRBJ2-7, with D perhaps being TRBD1 or TRBD2 (5 bases each). Trimming removed 7 bases at V and 0 bases at J, with 13 bases between. This CDR3 is 14 amino acids long. Germline loops: CDR1 MNHEY, CDR2 SVGAGI.

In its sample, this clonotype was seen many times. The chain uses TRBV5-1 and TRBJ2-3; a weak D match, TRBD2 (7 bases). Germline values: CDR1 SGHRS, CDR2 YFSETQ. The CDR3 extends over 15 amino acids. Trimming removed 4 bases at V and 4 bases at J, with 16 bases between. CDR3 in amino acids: CASSLWVGGPDTQYF. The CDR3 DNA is TGCGCCAGCAGCCTGTGGGTGGGGGGGCCAGATACGCAGTATTTT.